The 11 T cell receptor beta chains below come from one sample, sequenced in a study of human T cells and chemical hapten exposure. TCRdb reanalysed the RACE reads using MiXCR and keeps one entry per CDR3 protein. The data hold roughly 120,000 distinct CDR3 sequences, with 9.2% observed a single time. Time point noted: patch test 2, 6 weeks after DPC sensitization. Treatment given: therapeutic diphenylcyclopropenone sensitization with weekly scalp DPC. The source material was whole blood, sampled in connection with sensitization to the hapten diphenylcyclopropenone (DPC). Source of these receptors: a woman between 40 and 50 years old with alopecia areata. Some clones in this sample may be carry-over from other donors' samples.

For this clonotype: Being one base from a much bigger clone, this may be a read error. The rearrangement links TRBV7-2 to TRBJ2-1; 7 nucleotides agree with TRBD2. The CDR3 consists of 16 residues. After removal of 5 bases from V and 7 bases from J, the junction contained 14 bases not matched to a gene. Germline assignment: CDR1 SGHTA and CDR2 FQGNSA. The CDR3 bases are TGTGCCAGCAGCCAGACCGGGACTAAGACGTGGAATGAGCAGTTCTTC. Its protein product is CASSQTGTKTWNEQFF.

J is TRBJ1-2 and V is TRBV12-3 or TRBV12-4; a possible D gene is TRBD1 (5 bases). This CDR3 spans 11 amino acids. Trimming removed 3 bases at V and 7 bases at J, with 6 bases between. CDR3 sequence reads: CASSLQGGYTF. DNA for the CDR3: TGTGCCAGCAGTTTGCAGGGTGGCTACACCTTC.

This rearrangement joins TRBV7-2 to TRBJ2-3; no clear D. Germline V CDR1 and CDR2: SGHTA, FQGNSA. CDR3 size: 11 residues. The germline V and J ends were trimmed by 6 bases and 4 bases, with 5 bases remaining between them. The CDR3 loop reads CASRGPDTQYF. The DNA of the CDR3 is TGTGCCAGCAGAGGCCCAGATACGCAGTATTTT.

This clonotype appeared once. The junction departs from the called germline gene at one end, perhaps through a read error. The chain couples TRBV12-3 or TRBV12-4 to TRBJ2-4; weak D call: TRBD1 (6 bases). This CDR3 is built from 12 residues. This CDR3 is CTSRGVKNIQYF. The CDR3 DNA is TGTACCAGCAGGGGCGTCAAAAACATTCAGTACTTC.

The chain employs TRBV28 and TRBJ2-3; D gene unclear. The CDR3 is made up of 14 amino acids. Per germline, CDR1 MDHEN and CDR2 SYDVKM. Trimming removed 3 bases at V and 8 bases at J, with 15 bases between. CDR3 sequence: CASSLSPPPSTQYF. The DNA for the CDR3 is TGTGCCAGCAGTTTGAGCCCTCCGCCCAGTACGCAGTATTTT. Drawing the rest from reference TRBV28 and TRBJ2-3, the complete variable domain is DVKVTQSSRYLVKRTGEKVFLECVQDMDHENMFWYRQDPGLGLRLIYFSYDVKMKEKGDIPEGYSVSREKKERFSLILESASTNQTSMYLCASSLSPPPSTQYFGPGTRLTVL.

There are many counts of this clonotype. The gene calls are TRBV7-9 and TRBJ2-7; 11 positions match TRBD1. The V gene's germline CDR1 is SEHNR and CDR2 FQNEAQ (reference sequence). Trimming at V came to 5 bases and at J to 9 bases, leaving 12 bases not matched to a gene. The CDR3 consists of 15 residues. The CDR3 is CASSRPGQGVSGQYF. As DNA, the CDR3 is TGTGCCAGCAGCCGCCCGGGACAGGGGGTGTCGGGGCAGTACTTC.

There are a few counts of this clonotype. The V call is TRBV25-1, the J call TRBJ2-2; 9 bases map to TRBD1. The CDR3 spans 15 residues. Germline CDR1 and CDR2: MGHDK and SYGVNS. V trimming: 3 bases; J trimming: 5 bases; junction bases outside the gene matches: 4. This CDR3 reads CASSDLTGGTGELFF. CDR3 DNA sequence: TGTGCCAGCAGTGATTTGACAGGGGGAACCGGGGAGCTGTTTTTT.

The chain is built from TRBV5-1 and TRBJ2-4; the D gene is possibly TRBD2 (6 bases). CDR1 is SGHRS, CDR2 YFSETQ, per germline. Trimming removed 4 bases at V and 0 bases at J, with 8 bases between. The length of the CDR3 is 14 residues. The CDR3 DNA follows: TGCGCCAGCAGCGGGGGACTAGCCAAAAACATTCAGTACTTC. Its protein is CASSGGLAKNIQYF. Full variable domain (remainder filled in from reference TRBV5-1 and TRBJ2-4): KAGVTQTPRYLIKTRGQQVTLSCSPISGHRSVSWYQQTPGQGLQFLFEYFSETQRNKGNFPGRFSGRQFSNSRSEMNVSTLELGDSALYLCASSGGLAKNIQYFGAGTRLSVL.

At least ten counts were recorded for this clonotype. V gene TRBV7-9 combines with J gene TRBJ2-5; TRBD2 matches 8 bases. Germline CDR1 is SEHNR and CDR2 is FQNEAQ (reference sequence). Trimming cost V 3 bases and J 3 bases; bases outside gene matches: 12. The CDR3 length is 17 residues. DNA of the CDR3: TGTGCCAGCAGCTTGAAGAGGAGCGGGGGAATAAAAGAGACCCAGTACTTC. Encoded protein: CASSLKRSGGIKETQYF. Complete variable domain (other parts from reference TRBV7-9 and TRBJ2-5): DTGVSQNPRHKITKRGQNVTFRCDPISEHNRLYWYRQTLGQGPEFLTYFQNEAQLEKSRLLSDRFSAERPKGSFSTLEIQRTEQGDSAMYLCASSLKRSGGIKETQYFGPGTRLLVL.

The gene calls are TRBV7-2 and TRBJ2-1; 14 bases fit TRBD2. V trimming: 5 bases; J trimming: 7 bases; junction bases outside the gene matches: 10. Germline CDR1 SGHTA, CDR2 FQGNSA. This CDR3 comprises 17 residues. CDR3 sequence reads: CASSVETSGGALNEQFF. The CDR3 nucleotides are TGTGCCAGCAGCGTAGAGACTAGCGGGGGGGCTTTAAATGAGCAGTTCTTC.

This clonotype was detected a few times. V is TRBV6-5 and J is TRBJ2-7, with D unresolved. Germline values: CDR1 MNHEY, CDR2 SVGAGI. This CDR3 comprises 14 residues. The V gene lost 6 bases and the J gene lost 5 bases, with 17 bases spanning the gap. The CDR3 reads CASSPARPEDEQYF. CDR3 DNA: TGTGCCAGCAGCCCCGCCAGGCCTGAGGACGAGCAGTACTTC.